The 12 T cell receptor beta chains reported below all come from one sample, sequenced in a study of beta chain features in type 1 diabetes. Findings and caveats of the study: Type 1 diabetes patients had TCRB CDR3s that were shorter (moderately but significantly so) in all four CD4+ subsets.

Their antigen targets remain unknown. What was sequenced were expressed TCRB transcripts, since all of the isolated RNA had been reverse transcribed. Sequencing was performed with immunoSEQ multiplex PCR; in TCRdb, only in-frame clones are kept and a portion is missing. Of about 340,000 clones in the sample, 9.3% were seen once. Sequencing used central memory CD4+ T cells from blood. These receptors were taken from a man younger than 40 with type 1 diabetes.

The rearrangement uses TRBV18 and TRBJ1-1; TRBD1 aligns across 9 bases. Per the germline V gene, CDR1 is KGHSH and CDR2 is LQKENI. This CDR3 region has 15 residues. V lost 4 bases and J lost 6; bases outside the gene matches: 9. As DNA, the CDR3 is TGTGCCAGCTCACTAGGACAGGGGTGGATTTCTGAAGCTTTCTTT. Its translation: CASSLGQGWISEAFF.

The chain links TRBV2 to TRBJ1-5; D might be TRBD1 (5 bases). CDR1 and CDR2 (germline): SNHLY, FYNNEI. V was cut by 6 bases and J by 0 bases, with 12 bases left in between. The CDR3 is 15 residues long. As DNA, the CDR3 is TGTGCCAGCAGGGGGGACGGAAATAGCAATCAGCCCCAGCATTTT. Protein sequence: CASRGDGNSNQPQHF.

The chain combines TRBV18 with TRBJ2-5; 8 positions match TRBD1. V was clipped by 2 bases and J by 4 bases; unmatched bases: 9. This CDR3 spans 16 amino acids. Germline V gene sequence: CDR1 KGHSH, CDR2 LQKENI. The CDR3 region has the DNA TGTGCCAGCTCACCAGGAAACTCAGGGGGCGGAGAGACCCAGTACTTC. This gives the protein CASSPGNSGGGETQYF.

V is TRBV19 and J is TRBJ2-5; 8 nucleotides align to TRBD1. The CDR3 loop spans 14 amino acids. The germline V gene has CDR1 LNHDA and CDR2 SQIVND (reference sequence). V trimming: 8 bases; J trimming: 4 bases; junction bases outside the gene matches: 9. The CDR3 nucleotides are TGTGCCAGTGATACAGGACAGGGTCCAGAGACCCAGTACTTC. It yields the protein CASDTGQGPETQYF.

This clone was observed a few times. A read error may produce the germline difference seen at one junction end. J is TRBJ2-6 and V is TRBV7-7; 10 bases match TRBD1. Germline V CDR1 and CDR2: SSHAT, FNYEAQ (reference sequence). CDR3 length equals 14 residues. CDR3 DNA: TGTGCTAGCAGCCGCGGGACAGGGGTCAACGTCCTGACTTTC. This sequence encodes CASSRGTGVNVLTF. The complete variable domain, with remaining parts taken from reference TRBV7-7 and TRBJ2-6, reads GAGVSQSPRYKVTKRGQDVTLRCDPISSHATLYWYQQALGQGPEFLTYFNYEAQPDKSGLPSDRFSAERPEGSISTLTIQRTEQRDSAMYRCASSRGTGVNVLTFGAGSRLTVL.

The sample holds a few counts of this clone. The chain is built from TRBV7-9 and TRBJ2-7; 10 bases fit TRBD1. This CDR3 contains 16 residues. V lost 5 bases to trimming and J lost 2 bases; unmatched junction nucleotides: 9. Germline V gene lookup returns CDR1 SEHNR and CDR2 FQNEAQ (reference sequence). CDR3 amino acids: CASSKTRTGGAYEQYF. In nucleotides, the CDR3 is TGTGCCAGCAGCAAAACCCGGACAGGGGGAGCCTACGAGCAGTACTTC.

V usage is TRBV5-1 and J usage is TRBJ2-1, with TRBD2 matching over 11 bases. V was pared by 3 bases and J by 0 bases, with 8 bases of the junction left unmatched. Germline loops: CDR1 SGHRS, CDR2 YFSETQ. This CDR3 spans 18 amino acids. The CDR3 region has the DNA TGCGCCAGCAGCTCGACTAGCGGGGTACCGAGCTCCTACAATGAGCAGTTCTTC. Translating gives CASSSTSGVPSSYNEQFF.

The V call is TRBV2, the J call TRBJ1-5, with a possible D match to TRBD1 (5 bases). V was shortened by 4 bases and J by 4 bases, with 17 bases between the two germline ends. The CDR3 is made up of 16 amino acids. Germline CDR1 is SNHLY and CDR2 is FYNNEI. The CDR3 loop reads CASSGGPLRANQPQHF. The CDR3 nucleotides read TGTGCCAGCAGTGGAGGCCCCCTCAGGGCAAATCAGCCCCAGCATTTT.

This clone was seen only a few times. The rearrangement links TRBV5-1 to TRBJ2-3; D remains unclear. Trimming stripped 0 bases from V and 6 bases from J, with 8 bases between. This CDR3 has 13 amino acids. Germline-derived CDR1 and CDR2 are SGHRS and YFSETQ. The CDR3 loop reads CASSLAGFDTQYF. CDR3 DNA sequence: TGCGCCAGCAGCTTGGCCGGCTTTGATACGCAGTATTTT. The full variable domain, its missing parts supplied by reference TRBV5-1 and TRBJ2-3, is KAGVTQTPRYLIKTRGQQVTLSCSPISGHRSVSWYQQTPGQGLQFLFEYFSETQRNKGNFPGRFSGRQFSNSRSEMNVSTLELGDSALYLCASSLAGFDTQYFGPGTRLTVL.

The rearrangement uses TRBV7-9 and TRBJ2-2; TRBD2 might be the D (6 bases). This CDR3 region has 15 residues. V lost 1 base and J lost 5, with 11 bases in between. Germline V gene data show CDR1 as SEHNR and CDR2 as FQNEAQ (reference sequence). The CDR3 nucleotides are TGTGCCAGCAGCTTAGTAGGGACTCTGACCGGGGAGCTGTTTTTT. This codes for CASSLVGTLTGELFF.

The chain has TRBV7-8 and TRBJ1-1, with unresolved D. The CDR3 length is 12 residues. The V gene lost 6 bases and the J gene lost 1 base, with 6 bases spanning the gap. CDR1 and CDR2 from the germline V gene are SGHVS and FQNEAQ. This CDR3 is CASSFPNTEAFF. As DNA, the CDR3 is TGTGCCAGCAGTTTCCCGAACACTGAAGCTTTCTTT.

This clone was observed at least ten times. The gene calls are TRBV27 and TRBJ2-5; no definite D call. This CDR3 is built from 13 residues. V was pared by 0 bases and J by 4 bases, with 6 bases between. Looked up from germline, CDR1 is MNHEY and CDR2 is SMNVEV (reference sequence). The CDR3, as DNA: TGTGCCAGCAGTTTATCGTCAGCAGAGACCCAGTACTTC. Protein sequence: CASSLSSAETQYF.